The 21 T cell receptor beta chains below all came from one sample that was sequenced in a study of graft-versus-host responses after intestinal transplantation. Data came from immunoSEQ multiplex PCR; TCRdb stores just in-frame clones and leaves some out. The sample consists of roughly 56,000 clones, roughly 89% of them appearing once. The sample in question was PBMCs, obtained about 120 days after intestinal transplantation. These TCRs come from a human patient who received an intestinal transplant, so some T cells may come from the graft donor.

The CDR3 DNA reads as TGTGCCAGCAGTTACTTGACAGGGGGAACTTACGAGCAGTACTTC. Encoded protein: CASSYLTGGTYEQYF. This chain joins TRBV6-5 and TRBJ2-7; 9 bases match TRBD1. The V gene's germline CDR1 is MNHEY and CDR2 SVGAGI. The length of the CDR3 is 15 residues. The trim removed 1 base at V and 4 bases at J, leaving 5 bases unmatched.

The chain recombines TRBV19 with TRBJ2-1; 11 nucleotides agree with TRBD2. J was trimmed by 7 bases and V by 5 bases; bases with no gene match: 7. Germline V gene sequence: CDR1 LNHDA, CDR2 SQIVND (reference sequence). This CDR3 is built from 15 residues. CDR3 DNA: TGTGCCAGTAGTTTCTTAGCGGGGGGGCTAAATGAGCAGTTCTTC. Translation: CASSFLAGGLNEQFF.

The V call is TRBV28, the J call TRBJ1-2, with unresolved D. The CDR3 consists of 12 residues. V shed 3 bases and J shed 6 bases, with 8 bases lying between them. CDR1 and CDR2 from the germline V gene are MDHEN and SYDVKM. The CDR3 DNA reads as TGTGCCAGCAGTTTGCCCGGGAATGGCTACACCTTC. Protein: CASSLPGNGYTF.

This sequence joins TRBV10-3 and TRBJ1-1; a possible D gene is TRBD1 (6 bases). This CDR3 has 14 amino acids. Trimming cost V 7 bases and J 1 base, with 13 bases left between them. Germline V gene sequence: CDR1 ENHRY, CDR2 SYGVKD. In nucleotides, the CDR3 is TGTGCCATCACTCAAGGGGGTTCGAACACTGAAGCTTTCTTT. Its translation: CAITQGGSNTEAFF.

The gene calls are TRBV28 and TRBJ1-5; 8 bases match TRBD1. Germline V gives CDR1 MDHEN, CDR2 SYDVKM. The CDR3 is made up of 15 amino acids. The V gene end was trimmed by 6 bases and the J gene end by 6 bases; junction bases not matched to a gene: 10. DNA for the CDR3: TGTGCCAGCAGGGCCCCAGGGGGCGCGGGTCAGCCCCAGCATTTT. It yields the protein CASRAPGGAGQPQHF.

The CDR3 spells CASSLERDRGGQETQYF. The CDR3 region has the DNA TGTGCCAGCAGCTTAGAAAGGGACAGGGGAGGACAAGAGACCCAGTACTTC. The J gene is TRBJ2-5, the V gene TRBV7-6, with 10 bases matching TRBD1. CDR3 length equals 17 residues. Germline-derived CDR1 and CDR2 are SGHVS and FNYEAQ. The ends lost 1 base at V and 2 bases at J; junction bases unmatched: 7. Together with reference TRBV7-6 and TRBJ2-5, the CDR3 gives the full variable domain: GAGVSQSPRYKVTKRGQDVALRCDPISGHVSLYWYRQALGQGPEFLTYFNYEAQQDKSGLPNDRFSAERPEGSISTLTIQRTEQRDSAMYRCASSLERDRGGQETQYFGPGTRLLVL.

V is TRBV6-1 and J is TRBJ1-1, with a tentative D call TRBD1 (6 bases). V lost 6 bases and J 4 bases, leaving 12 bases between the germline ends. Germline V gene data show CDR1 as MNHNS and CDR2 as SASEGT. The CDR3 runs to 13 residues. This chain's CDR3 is CASRYRESTEAFF. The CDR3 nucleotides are TGTGCCAGCAGATACAGGGAATCCACTGAAGCTTTCTTT.

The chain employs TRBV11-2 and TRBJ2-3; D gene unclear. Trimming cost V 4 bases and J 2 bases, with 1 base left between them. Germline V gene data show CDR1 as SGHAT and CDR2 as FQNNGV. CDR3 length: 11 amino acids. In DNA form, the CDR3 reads TGTGCCAGCAGCTCCACAGATACGCAGTATTTT. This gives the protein CASSSTDTQYF.

The CDR3, as DNA: TGTGCCAGCAGTTACTCGGGGGCCGGGGATACGCAGTATTTT. Translating gives CASSYSGAGDTQYF. The V call is TRBV6-5, the J call TRBJ2-3; D perhaps matches TRBD1 (6 bases). This CDR3 has 14 residues. The germline CDR1 and CDR2 sequences are MNHEY and SVGAGI. Between the trimmed V and J ends, which lost 0 bases and 6 bases, there was a span of 10 bases.

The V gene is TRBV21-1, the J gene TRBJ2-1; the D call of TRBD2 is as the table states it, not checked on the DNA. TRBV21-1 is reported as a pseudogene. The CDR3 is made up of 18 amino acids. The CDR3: CASSGLGSGGSSYNEQFF. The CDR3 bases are TGTGCCAGCAGCGGGCTGGGGTCGGGGGGTAGCTCCTACAATGAGCAGTTCTTC.

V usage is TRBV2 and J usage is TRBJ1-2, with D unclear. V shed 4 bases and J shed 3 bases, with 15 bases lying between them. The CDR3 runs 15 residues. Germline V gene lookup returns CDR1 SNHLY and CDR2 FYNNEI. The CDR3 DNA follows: TGTGCCAGCAGTGGGTCCGCGTCTCCCTACTATGGCTACACCTTC. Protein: CASSGSASPYYGYTF.

The CDR3 here is CASSLSGGSYEQYF. The CDR3 DNA reads as TGCGCCAGCAGCTTATCAGGGGGCTCCTACGAGCAGTACTTC. The chain uses TRBV5-1 and TRBJ2-7; 7 bases match TRBD1. The CDR3 has 14 amino acids. CDR1 is SGHRS, CDR2 YFSETQ, per germline. Trimming took 2 bases from V and 0 from J; bases not matched to a gene: 2.

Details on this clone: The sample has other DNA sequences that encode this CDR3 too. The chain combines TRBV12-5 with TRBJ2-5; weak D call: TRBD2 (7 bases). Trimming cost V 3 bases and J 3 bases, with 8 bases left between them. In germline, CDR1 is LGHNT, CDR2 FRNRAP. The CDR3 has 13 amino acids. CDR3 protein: CASGLGGEETQYF. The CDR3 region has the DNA TGTGCTAGTGGTTTAGGGGGGGAAGAGACCCAGTACTTC.

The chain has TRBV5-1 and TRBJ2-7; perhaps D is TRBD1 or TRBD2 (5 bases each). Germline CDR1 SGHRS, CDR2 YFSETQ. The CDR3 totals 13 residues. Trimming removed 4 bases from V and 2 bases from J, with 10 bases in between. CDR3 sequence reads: CASSPGPTYEQYF. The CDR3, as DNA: TGCGCCAGCAGCCCGGGACCGACCTACGAGCAGTACTTC.

CDR3 sequence (DNA): TGCGCCAGCAGAGACCGGGACAGCTCCTACGAGCAGTACTTC. It translates to CASRDRDSSYEQYF. V is TRBV5-1 and J is TRBJ2-7; 7 bases are a match to TRBD1. The CDR3 loop spans 14 amino acids. CDR1 is SGHRS and CDR2 is YFSETQ in the germline V gene. V trimming: 5 bases; J trimming: 0 bases; junction bases outside the gene matches: 5.

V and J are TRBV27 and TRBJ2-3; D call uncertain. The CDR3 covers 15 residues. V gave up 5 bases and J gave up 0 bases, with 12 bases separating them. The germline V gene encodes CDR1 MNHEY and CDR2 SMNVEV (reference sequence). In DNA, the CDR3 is TGTGCCAGCAGTCCCTCGACTCGTAGCACAGATACGCAGTATTTT. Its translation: CASSPSTRSTDTQYF.

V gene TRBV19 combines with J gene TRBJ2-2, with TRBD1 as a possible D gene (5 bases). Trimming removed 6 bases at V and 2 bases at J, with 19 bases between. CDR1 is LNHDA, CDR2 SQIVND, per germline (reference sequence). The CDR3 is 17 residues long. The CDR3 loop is CASSPNGPTGNTGELFF. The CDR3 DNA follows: TGTGCCAGTAGCCCTAACGGCCCTACAGGAAACACCGGGGAGCTGTTTTTT.

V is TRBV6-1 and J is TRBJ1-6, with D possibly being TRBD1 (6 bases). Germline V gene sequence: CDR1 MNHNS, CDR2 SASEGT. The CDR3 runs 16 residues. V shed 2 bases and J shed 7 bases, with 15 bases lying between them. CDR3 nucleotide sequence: TGTGCCAGCAGTGAATTATATGCGGGACAAAATTCACCCCTCCACTTT. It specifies CASSELYAGQNSPLHF.

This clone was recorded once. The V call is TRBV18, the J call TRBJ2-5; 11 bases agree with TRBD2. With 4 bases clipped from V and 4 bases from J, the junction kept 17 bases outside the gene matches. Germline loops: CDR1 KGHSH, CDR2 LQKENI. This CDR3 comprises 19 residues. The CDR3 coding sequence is TGTGCCAGCTCACGCCAAACTGGGGGACTAGCGGTCAGGGGAGAGACCCAGTACTTC. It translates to CASSRQTGGLAVRGETQYF.

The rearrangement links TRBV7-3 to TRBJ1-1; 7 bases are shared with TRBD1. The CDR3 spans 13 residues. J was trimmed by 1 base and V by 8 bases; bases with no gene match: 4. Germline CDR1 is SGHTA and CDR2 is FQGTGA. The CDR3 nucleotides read TGTGCCAGCCGACAGGGAGGGAACACTGAAGCTTTCTTT. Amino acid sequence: CASRQGGNTEAFF.

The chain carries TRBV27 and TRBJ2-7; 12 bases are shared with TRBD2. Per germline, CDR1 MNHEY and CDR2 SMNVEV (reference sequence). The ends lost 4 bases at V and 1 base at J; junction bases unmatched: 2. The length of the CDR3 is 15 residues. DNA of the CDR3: TGTGCCAGCAGTTCTACTAGCGGGAGGTCCTACGAGCAGTACTTC. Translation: CASSSTSGRSYEQYF.